This T cell receptor beta chain derives from a study of PD-1 blockade in classical Hodgkin lymphoma. TCRdb keeps only in-frame clones here, not all; method: immunoSEQ multiplex PCR. Among about 13,000 clones listed, about 94% were seen once. All the patients suffered relapse after autologous stem cell transplantation, and brentuximab vedotin exposure differed. CDR3 length equals 17 residues. The junction had 17 bases not matched to a gene; V was cut back by 3 bases and J by 12 bases. V gene TRBV23-1 combines with J gene TRBJ1-6; 7 bases line up with TRBD1. TRBV23-1 is recorded as an ORF, its role being uncertain. The clonotype was recovered from a human donor with classical Hodgkin lymphoma. Sequencing was performed on peripheral blood mononuclear cells (PBMCs), taken at baseline. The DNA of the CDR3 is TGCGCCAGCAGTCATCAACCGGGACAGCCACGTCGGAAACCCCTCCACTTT. This sequence encodes CASSHQPGQPRRKPLHF.